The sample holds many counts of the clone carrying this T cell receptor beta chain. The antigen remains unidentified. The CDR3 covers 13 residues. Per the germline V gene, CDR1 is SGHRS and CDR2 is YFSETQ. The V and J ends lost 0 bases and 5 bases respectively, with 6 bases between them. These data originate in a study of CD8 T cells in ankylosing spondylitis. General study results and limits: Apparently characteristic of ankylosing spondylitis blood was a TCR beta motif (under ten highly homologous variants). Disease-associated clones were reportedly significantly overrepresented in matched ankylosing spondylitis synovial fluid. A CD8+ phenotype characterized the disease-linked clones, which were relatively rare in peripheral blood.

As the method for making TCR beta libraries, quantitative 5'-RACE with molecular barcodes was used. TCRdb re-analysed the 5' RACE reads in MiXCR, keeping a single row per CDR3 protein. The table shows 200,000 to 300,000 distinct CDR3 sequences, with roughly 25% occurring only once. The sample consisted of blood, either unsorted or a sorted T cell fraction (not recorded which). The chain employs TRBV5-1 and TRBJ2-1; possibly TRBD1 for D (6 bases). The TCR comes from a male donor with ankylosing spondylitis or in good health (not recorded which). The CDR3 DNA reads TGCGCCAGCAGCTTGGGGACAGACAATGAGCAGTTCTTC. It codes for CASSLGTDNEQFF.